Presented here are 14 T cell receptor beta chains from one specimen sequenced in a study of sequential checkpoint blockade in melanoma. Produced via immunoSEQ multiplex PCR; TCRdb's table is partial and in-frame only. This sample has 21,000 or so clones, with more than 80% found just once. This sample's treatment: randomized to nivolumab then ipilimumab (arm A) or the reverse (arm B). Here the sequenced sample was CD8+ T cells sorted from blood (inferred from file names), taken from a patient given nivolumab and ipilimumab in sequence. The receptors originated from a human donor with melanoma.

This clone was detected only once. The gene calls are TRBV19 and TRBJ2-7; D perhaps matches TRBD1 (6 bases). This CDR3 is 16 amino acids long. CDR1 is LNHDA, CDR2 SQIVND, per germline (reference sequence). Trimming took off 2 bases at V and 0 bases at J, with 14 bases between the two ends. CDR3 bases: TGTGCCAGTAGTATAACTGGGGGCGACACCTCCTACGAGCAGTACTTC. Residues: CASSITGGDTSYEQYF. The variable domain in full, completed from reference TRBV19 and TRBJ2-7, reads DGGITQSPKYLFRKEGQNVTLSCEQNLNHDAMYWYRQDPGQGLRLIYYSQIVNDFQKGDIAEGYSVSREKKESFPLTVTSAQKNPTAFYLCASSITGGDTSYEQYFGPGTRLTVT.

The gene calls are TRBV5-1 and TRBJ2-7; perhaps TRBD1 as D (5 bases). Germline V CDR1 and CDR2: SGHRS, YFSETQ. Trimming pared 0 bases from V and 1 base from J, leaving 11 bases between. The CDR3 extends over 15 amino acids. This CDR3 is CASSLEAGYSYEQYF. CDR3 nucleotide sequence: TGCGCCAGCAGCTTGGAGGCAGGGTATTCCTACGAGCAGTACTTC.

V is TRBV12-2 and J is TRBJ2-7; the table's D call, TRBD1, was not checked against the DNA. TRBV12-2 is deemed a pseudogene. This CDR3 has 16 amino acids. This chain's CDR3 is CASRSWPGTGGYEQYF. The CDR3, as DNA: TGTGCAAGTCGCTCGTGGCCTGGGACAGGGGGATACGAGCAGTACTTC.

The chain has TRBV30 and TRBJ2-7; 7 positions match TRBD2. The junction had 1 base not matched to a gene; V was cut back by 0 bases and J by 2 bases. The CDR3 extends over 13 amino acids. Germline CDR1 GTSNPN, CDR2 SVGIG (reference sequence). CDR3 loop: CAWSVGGAYEQYF. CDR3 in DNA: TGTGCCTGGAGTGTGGGGGGGGCCTACGAGCAGTACTTC.

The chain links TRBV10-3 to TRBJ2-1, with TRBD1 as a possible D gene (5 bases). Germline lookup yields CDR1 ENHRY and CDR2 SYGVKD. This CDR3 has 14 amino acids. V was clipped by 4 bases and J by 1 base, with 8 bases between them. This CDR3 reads CAISGDSSYNEQFF. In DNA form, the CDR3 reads TGTGCCATCAGTGGAGACAGTTCCTACAATGAGCAGTTCTTC.

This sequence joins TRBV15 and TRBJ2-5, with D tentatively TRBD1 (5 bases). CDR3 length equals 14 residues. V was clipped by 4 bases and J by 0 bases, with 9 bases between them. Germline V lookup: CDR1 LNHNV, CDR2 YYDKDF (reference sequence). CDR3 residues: CATSTRDNQETQYF. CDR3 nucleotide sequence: TGTGCCACCAGCACCAGGGATAACCAAGAGACCCAGTACTTC.

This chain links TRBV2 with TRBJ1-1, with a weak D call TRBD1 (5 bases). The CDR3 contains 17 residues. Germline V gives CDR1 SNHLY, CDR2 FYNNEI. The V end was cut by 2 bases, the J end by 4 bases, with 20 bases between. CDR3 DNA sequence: TGTGCCAGCAGTGAATTCCCGGAGCGAAGTCAGGGCACTGAAGCTTTCTTT. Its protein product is CASSEFPERSQGTEAFF.

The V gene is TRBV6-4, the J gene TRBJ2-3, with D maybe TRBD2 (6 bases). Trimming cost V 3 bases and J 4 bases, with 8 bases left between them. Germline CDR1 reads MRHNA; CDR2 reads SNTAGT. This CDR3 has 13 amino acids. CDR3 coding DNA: TGTGCCAGCAGTGAGGGGGACTCAGATACGCAGTATTTT. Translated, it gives CASSEGDSDTQYF.

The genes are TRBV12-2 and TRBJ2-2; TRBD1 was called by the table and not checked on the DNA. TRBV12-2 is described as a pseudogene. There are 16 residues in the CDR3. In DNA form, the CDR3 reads TGTGCAAGTCGCCTTCGTCCGGGACAGGGGGCCGGGGAGCTGTTTTTT. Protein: CASRLRPGQGAGELFF.

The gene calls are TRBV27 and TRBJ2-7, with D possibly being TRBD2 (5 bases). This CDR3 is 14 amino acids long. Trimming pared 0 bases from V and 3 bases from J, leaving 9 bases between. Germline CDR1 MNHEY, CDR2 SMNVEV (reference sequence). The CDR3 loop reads CASSLSGNLYEQYF. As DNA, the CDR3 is TGTGCCAGCAGTTTATCCGGGAATCTCTACGAGCAGTACTTC.

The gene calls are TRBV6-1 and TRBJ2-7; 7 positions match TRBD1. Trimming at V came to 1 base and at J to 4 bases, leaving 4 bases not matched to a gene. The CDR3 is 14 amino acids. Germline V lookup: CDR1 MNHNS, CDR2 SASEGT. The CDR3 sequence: CASSEGDRAYEQYF. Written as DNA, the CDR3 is TGTGCCAGCAGTGAAGGCGACAGGGCATACGAGCAGTACTTC.

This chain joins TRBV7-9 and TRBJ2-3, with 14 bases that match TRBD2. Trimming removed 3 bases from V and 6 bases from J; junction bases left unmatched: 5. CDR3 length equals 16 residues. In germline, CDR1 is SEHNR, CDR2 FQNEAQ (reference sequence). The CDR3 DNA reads TGTGCCAGCAGCTTGACTAGCGGGAGGGACAGGGATACGCAGTATTTT. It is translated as CASSLTSGRDRDTQYF.

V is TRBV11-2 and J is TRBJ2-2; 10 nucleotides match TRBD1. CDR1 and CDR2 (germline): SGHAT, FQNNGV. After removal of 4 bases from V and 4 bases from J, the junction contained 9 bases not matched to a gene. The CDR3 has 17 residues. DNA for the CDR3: TGTGCCAGCAGCTCCGGTCGGGACAGGGGTGGCACCGGGGAGCTGTTTTTT. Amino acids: CASSSGRDRGGTGELFF. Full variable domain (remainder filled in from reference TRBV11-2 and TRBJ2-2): EAGVAQSPRYKIIEKRQSVAFWCNPISGHATLYWYQQILGQGPKLLIQFQNNGVVDDSQLPKDRFSAERLKGVDSTLKIQPAKLEDSAVYLCASSSGRDRGGTGELFFGEGSRLTVL.

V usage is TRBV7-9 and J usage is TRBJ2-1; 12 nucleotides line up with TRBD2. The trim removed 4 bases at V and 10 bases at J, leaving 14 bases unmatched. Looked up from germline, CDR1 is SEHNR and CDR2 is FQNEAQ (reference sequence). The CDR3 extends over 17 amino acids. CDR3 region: CASSSPLAGGPPWEQFF. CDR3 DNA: TGTGCCAGCAGCTCCCCTCTAGCGGGAGGGCCCCCTTGGGAGCAGTTCTTC. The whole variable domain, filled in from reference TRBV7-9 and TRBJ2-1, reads DTGVSQNPRHKITKRGQNVTFRCDPISEHNRLYWYRQTLGQGPEFLTYFQNEAQLEKSRLLSDRFSAERPKGSFSTLEIQRTEQGDSAMYLCASSSPLAGGPPWEQFFGPGTRLTVL.